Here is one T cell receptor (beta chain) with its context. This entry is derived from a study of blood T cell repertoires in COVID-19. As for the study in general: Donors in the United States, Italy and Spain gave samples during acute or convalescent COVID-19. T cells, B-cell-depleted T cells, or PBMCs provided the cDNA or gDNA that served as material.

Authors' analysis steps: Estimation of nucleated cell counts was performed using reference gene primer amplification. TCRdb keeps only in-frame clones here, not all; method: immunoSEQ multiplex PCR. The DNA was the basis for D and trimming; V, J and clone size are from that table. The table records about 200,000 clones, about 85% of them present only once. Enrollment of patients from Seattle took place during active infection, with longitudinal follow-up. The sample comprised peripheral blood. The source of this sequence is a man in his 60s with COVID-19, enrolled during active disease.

The CDR3 sequence is CASRDSDQPQHF. The CDR3 DNA is TGTGCCAGCAGGGACTCAGATCAGCCCCAGCATTTT. The rearrangement uses TRBV2 and TRBJ1-5; D is unclear. Germline V lookup: CDR1 SNHLY, CDR2 FYNNEI. The length of the CDR3 is 12 residues. V was shortened by 6 bases and J by 5 bases, with 8 bases between the two germline ends.